The rows below give T cell receptor beta chains drawn from one sample of a study of blood T cell repertoires in COVID-19. Sequencing was performed with immunoSEQ multiplex PCR; in TCRdb, only in-frame clones are kept and a portion is missing. The sample shows over 200,000 clones, about 87% of them seen only once. Sequencing was done on a sample of PBMCs or T cells enriched from blood (not recorded which). Every receptor here comes from a woman aged 25 to 39 who had been exposed to COVID-19. CDR3s include the opening cysteine and the closing phenylalanine or tryptophan. The order of the fields is J gene, clone size, D gene, V gene, CDR3 protein, CDR3 DNA. The D gene is left open where the match is weak. A row's size may be missing; if present it is once, few, many or a size class.

TRBJ1-6	NA	TRBD1	TRBV5-5	CASSKGQGVNSYNSPLHF	TGTGCCAGCAGCAAGGGACAGGGGGTGAACTCCTATAATTCACCCCTCCACTTT
TRBJ1-1	NA	TRBD1	TRBV29-1	CSVVDRGPNTEAFF	TGCAGCGTCGTGGACAGGGGGCCGAACACTGAAGCTTTCTTT
TRBJ2-7	NA	TRBD1	TRBV12-5	CASGLGQVHYEQYF	TGTGCTAGTGGTCTCGGACAGGTCCACTACGAGCAGTACTTC
TRBJ1-5	NA	NA	TRBV2	CASSEKKGNQPQHF	TGTGCCAGCAGTGAAAAGAAGGGGAATCAGCCCCAGCATTTT
TRBJ2-3	NA	TRBD2	TRBV5-1	CASSSSGPSTDTQYF	TGCGCCAGCAGCTCTAGCGGGCCAAGCACAGATACGCAGTATTTT
TRBJ2-1	once	TRBD2	TRBV9	CASSVAVGGYNEQFF	TGTGCCAGCAGCGTAGCCGTGGGAGGGTACAATGAGCAGTTCTTC
TRBJ1-2	NA	NA	TRBV19	CASSITGCNYGYTF	TGTGCCAGTAGTATCACGGGGTGCAACTATGGCTACACCTTC
TRBJ1-4	NA	NA	TRBV12-5	CASGLAGAANEKLFF	TGTGCTAGTGGTTTAGCGGGGGCAGCTAATGAAAAACTGTTTTTT
TRBJ1-2	NA	NA	TRBV2	CASSNLRNYGYTF	TGTGCCAGCAGCAACCTTAGAAACTATGGCTACACCTTC
TRBJ2-7	NA	TRBD2	TRBV19	CASSPRTSGSWNYEQYF	TGTGCCAGTAGTCCCCGGACTAGCGGGTCCTGGAACTACGAGCAGTACTTC
TRBJ1-2	few	NA	TRBV19	CASSISGFRYGYTF	TGTGCCAGTAGTATCTCAGGGTTCCGGTATGGCTACACCTTC
TRBJ2-5	NA	NA	TRBV9	CASSEGGAWGETQYF	TGTGCCAGCAGCGAAGGGGGGGCTTGGGGAGAGACCCAGTACTTC
TRBJ2-1	NA	NA	TRBV4-2	CASSPGLNSANEQFF	TGTGCCAGCAGCCCCGGACTAAACTCGGCCAATGAGCAGTTCTTC
TRBJ1-1	NA	NA	TRBV12-3/TRBV12-4	CASSLRENTEAFF	TGTGCCAGCAGTTTACGGGAGAATACTGAAGCTTTCTTT
TRBJ2-1	once	TRBD1	TRBV29-1	CSVSDTGASSYNEQFF	TGCAGCGTTTCGGATACAGGGGCCAGCTCCTACAATGAGCAGTTCTTC
TRBJ2-7	NA	NA	TRBV12-3/TRBV12-4	CASSRTVSYEQYF	TGTGCCAGCAGTCGGACTGTATCCTACGAGCAGTACTTC
TRBJ2-5	once	NA	TRBV9	CASSDRPGQETQYF	TGTGCCAGCAGCGATCGACCGGGCCAAGAGACCCAGTACTTC
TRBJ2-6	NA	TRBD1	TRBV5-1	CASNWSDREESGANVLTF	TGCGCCAGCAACTGGTCGGACAGGGAAGAATCTGGGGCCAACGTCCTGACTTTC
TRBJ2-7	NA	TRBD2	TRBV10-2	CASSESAGAYEQYF	TGCGCCAGCAGTGAATCTGCGGGGGCCTACGAGCAGTACTTC
TRBJ2-1	NA	TRBD1	TRBV18	CASSPGTGGYNEQFF	TGTGCCAGCTCACCAGGGACAGGGGGCTACAATGAGCAGTTCTTC
TRBJ2-3	once	TRBD2	TRBV18	CASSPGLAGVADTQYF	TGTGCCAGCTCACCGGGACTAGCGGGAGTTGCAGATACGCAGTATTTT
TRBJ2-7	once	TRBD2	TRBV4-1	CASSQGLAIVYEQYF	TGCGCCAGCAGCCAAGGACTAGCGATAGTCTACGAGCAGTACTTC
TRBJ2-1	once	TRBD2	TRBV11-3	CASSLDWREGLTEQFF	TGTGCCAGCAGCTTAGATTGGCGGGAGGGCTTAACTGAGCAGTTCTTC
TRBJ1-1	NA	TRBD1	TRBV5-1	CASSSDDRVSMNTEAFF	TGCGCCAGCAGCTCCGACGACAGGGTATCCATGAACACTGAAGCTTTCTTT
TRBJ2-1	NA	NA	TRBV3-1/TRBV3-2	CASSQEPLKNNEQFF	TGTGCCAGCAGCCAAGAACCCCTAAAAAACAATGAGCAGTTCTTC
TRBJ2-7	once	NA	TRBV5-1	CASSLFQGPLEQYF	TGCGCCAGCAGCTTGTTTCAGGGTCCCCTCGAGCAGTACTTC
TRBJ2-1	NA	TRBD2	TRBV12-5	CASGFGGGYNEQFF	TGTGCTAGTGGTTTTGGGGGGGGTTACAATGAGCAGTTCTTC
TRBJ2-7	NA	TRBD2	TRBV10-1	CASITGGKGYEQYF	TGCGCCAGCATTACGGGGGGAAAAGGCTACGAGCAGTACTTC
TRBJ2-7	NA	NA	TRBV27	CASSYQTGLYHYWEQYF	TGTGCCAGCAGTTATCAGACAGGCCTCTATCACTACTGGGAGCAGTACTTC
TRBJ2-3	NA	TRBD2	TRBV7-9	CASSLVAGGWNTQYF	TGTGCCAGCAGCTTAGTAGCGGGAGGGTGGAATACGCAGTATTTT
TRBJ1-1	NA	NA	TRBV2	CASSEIVNTEAFF	TGTGCCAGCAGTGAAATAGTGAACACTGAAGCTTTCTTT
TRBJ2-7	NA	TRBD1	TRBV9	CASSLGTGGDEQYF	TGTGCCAGCAGCCTTGGTACAGGGGGCGACGAGCAGTACTTC
TRBJ1-1	NA	NA	TRBV5-1	CASREGPNTEAFF	TGCGCCAGCAGGGAGGGGCCCAACACTGAAGCTTTCTTT
TRBJ2-2	NA	NA	TRBV19	CASFNPTGPQNTGELFF	TGTGCCAGTTTCAACCCCACAGGACCCCAGAACACCGGGGAGCTGTTTTTT
TRBJ2-7	NA	NA	TRBV27	CASSSEGARSYEQYF	TGTGCCAGCAGTAGTGAGGGCGCGAGGTCCTACGAGCAGTACTTC
TRBJ2-5	NA	TRBD2	TRBV3-1/TRBV3-2	CASSLYGTTIQETQYF	TGTGCCAGCAGCCTTTACGGGACTACCATTCAAGAGACCCAGTACTTC
TRBJ2-7	NA	NA	TRBV5-1	CASSPFPGIYEQYF	TGCGCCAGCAGCCCCTTTCCGGGGATCTACGAGCAGTACTTC
TRBJ1-4	once	TRBD1	TRBV7-7	CASSLGQGINEKLFF	TGTGCTAGCAGCTTAGGACAGGGAATCAATGAAAAACTGTTTTTT
TRBJ2-5	NA	TRBD1	TRBV28	CASSFLTGNLRETQYF	TGTGCCAGCAGTTTCCTGACAGGGAACCTCCGGGAGACCCAGTACTTC
TRBJ2-1	NA	TRBD2	TRBV18	CASSQRPGTSGIDEQFF	TGTGCCAGCTCACAAAGACCCGGGACTAGCGGGATCGATGAGCAGTTCTTC
TRBJ2-7	once	NA	TRBV28	CASSQYRMYF	TGTGCCAGCAGTCAGTATCGAATGTACTTC
TRBJ2-7	NA	TRBD1	TRBV5-1	CASRGTGESEQYF	TGCGCCAGCAGAGGGACAGGGGAGAGCGAGCAGTACTTC
TRBJ1-4	NA	NA	TRBV18	CASSPPGEKLFF	TGTGCCAGCTCACCACCGGGCGAAAAACTGTTTTTT
TRBJ2-7	NA	TRBD1	TRBV9	CASSVGAGGTYEQYF	TGTGCCAGCAGCGTAGGGGCAGGGGGTACGTACGAGCAGTACTTC
TRBJ1-1	NA	NA	TRBV5-1	CASSFSTRDTEAFF	TGCGCCAGCAGCTTTTCTACTCGGGACACTGAAGCTTTCTTT
TRBJ1-2	NA	NA	TRBV4-1	CASSQVWSGNNYGYTF	TGCGCCAGCAGCCAAGTCTGGTCAGGGAATAACTATGGCTACACCTTC
TRBJ1-2	NA	TRBD1	TRBV4-1	CASSSVRDRIYGYTF	TGCGCCAGCAGCTCAGTCAGGGACAGGATCTATGGCTACACCTTC
TRBJ1-3	NA	NA	TRBV9	CASSVWGGSGNTIYF	TGTGCCAGCAGCGTATGGGGCGGCTCTGGAAACACCATATATTTT
TRBJ1-1	NA	NA	TRBV5-1	CASSRQTGNTEAFF	TGCGCCAGCAGCCGACAAACAGGTAACACTGAAGCTTTCTTT
TRBJ2-5	NA	TRBD2	TRBV19	CASSIGSGMQETQYF	TGTGCCAGTAGTATTGGGAGCGGGATGCAAGAGACCCAGTACTTC
TRBJ1-6	NA	NA	TRBV7-6	CASHRTAYYNSPLHF	TGTGCCAGCCACAGAACGGCCTACTATAATTCACCCCTCCACTTT
TRBJ2-7	NA	TRBD2	TRBV9	CASSVGLAGALGDYEQYF	TGTGCCAGCAGCGTAGGACTAGCGGGAGCATTGGGAGACTACGAGCAGTACTTC
TRBJ1-2	NA	TRBD1	TRBV10-3	CAIRPGQGVRGYTF	TGTGCCATCAGACCTGGACAGGGGGTTCGTGGCTACACCTTC
TRBJ2-1	NA	TRBD2	TRBV28	CASSLGLAGRGKRGNEQFF	TGTGCCAGCAGTTTGGGGCTAGCGGGAAGAGGGAAGAGAGGCAATGAGCAGTTCTTC
TRBJ2-2	NA	TRBD1	TRBV24-1	CATSDRDRVTGELFF	TGTGCCACCAGTGATCGGGACAGGGTTACCGGGGAGCTGTTTTTT
TRBJ2-7	few	TRBD2	TRBV5-4	CASSLPGGRAYEQYF	TGTGCCAGCAGCCTCCCGGGGGGACGAGCCTACGAGCAGTACTTC
TRBJ2-1	few	TRBD2	TRBV29-1	CSVETSAVYNEQFF	TGCAGCGTTGAGACTAGCGCCGTCTACAATGAGCAGTTCTTC